This T cell receptor beta chain originates from a study of T cell responses to AZD1222 COVID-19 vaccine. Overall study context: The study pooled second doses at about 4 or about 12 weeks.

For this clone: The antigen remains unidentified.

The protocol was immunoSEQ multiplex PCR, while the TCRdb copy is restricted to in-frame clones and leaves out a portion. The sample lists around 260,000 clones; more than 80% were seen once. CDR3 length: 13 residues. V shed 7 bases and J shed 1 base, with 10 bases lying between them. Per germline, CDR1 SQVTM and CDR2 ANQGSEA. The study's findings and limits: Repertoire samples came only from after the peak T cell response.

The origin of this receptor is an adult in good health. Sample: peripheral blood, taken on day 0 of AZD1222 vaccination. V gene TRBV29-1 combines with J gene TRBJ1-4; D unclear. The CDR3 DNA reads TGCAGCGCTAAAAATCTAACTAATGAAAAACTGTTTTTT. Translated: CSAKNLTNEKLFF.